These 5 T cell receptor beta chains came from one sample sequenced in a study of blood T cells in healthy people across ages. It was with a sample-barcoded 5' primer and a J-beta primer mix that a second PCR of about 7 to 12 cycles was run. TCRdb re-called the 5' RACE reads with MiXCR, one entry per CDR3 protein. The profile shows some 1.5 million distinct CDR3 sequences, 35% to 45% of them singletons. The material sequenced was blood. Receptors originate from a woman younger than 30 in good health.

The chain has TRBV7-6 and TRBJ2-1; D is unresolved. Germline values: CDR1 SGHVS, CDR2 FNYEAQ. Deletions cut 1 base from V and 1 base from J, with 8 bases between. This CDR3 has 15 amino acids. This CDR3 is CASSLVPESYNEQFF. The CDR3, as DNA: TGTGCCAGCAGCTTAGTGCCGGAATCCTACAATGAGCAGTTCTTC.

CDR3 in amino acids: CSAGMTAGQKTQYF. DNA of the CDR3: TGCAGTGCCGGGATGACAGCGGGGCAGAAGACCCAGTACTTC. V and J are TRBV20-1 and TRBJ2-5; 7 bases map to TRBD2. With V trimmed by 6 bases and J by 6 bases, 13 bases remained unmatched. CDR1 is DFQATT and CDR2 is SNEGSKA in the germline V gene (reference sequence). The CDR3 has 14 amino acids.

The chain combines TRBV20-1 with TRBJ2-3; D is ambiguous. Between the trimmed V and J ends, which lost 7 bases and 4 bases, there was a span of 12 bases. This CDR3 is 12 amino acids long. Germline values: CDR1 DFQATT, CDR2 SNEGSKA (reference sequence). CDR3 sequence reads: CSVLPGADTQYF. The DNA of the CDR3 is TGCAGTGTTCTACCAGGAGCAGATACGCAGTATTTT.

The rearrangement links TRBV29-1 to TRBJ2-6; D remains unclear. Germline lookup yields CDR1 SQVTM and CDR2 ANQGSEA. Trimming took 4 bases from V and 7 from J, leaving 14 bases between them. The CDR3 has 14 amino acids. Here the CDR3 DNA reads TGCAGCGTTGTAGGGTCAGGTGCTGCCAACGTCCTGACTTTC. It translates to CSVVGSGAANVLTF.

The gene calls are TRBV5-1 and TRBJ2-5, with 12 bases aligning to TRBD2. CDR3 length: 16 residues. Germline CDR1 SGHRS, CDR2 YFSETQ. The V segment lost 5 bases and the J segment 1 base; nucleotides outside the gene matches: 6. The CDR3 coding sequence is TGCGCCAGCAGATCGACTAGCGGGGGACCCCAAGAGACCCAGTACTTC. Its translation: CASRSTSGGPQETQYF.